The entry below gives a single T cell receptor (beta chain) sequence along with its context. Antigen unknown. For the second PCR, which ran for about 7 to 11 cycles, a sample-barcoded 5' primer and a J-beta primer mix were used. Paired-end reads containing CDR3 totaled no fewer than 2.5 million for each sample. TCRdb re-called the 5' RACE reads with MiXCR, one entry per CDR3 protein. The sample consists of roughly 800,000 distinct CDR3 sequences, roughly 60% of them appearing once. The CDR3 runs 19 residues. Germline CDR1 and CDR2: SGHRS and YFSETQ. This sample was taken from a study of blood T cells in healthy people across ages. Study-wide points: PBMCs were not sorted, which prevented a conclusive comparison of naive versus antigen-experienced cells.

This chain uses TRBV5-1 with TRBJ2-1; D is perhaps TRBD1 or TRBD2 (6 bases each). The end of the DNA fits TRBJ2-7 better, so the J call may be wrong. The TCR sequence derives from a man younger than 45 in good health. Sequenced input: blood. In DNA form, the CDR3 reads TGCGCCAGCAGCTTGACCCTAGGTCGAGGGGGGAGCTCCTACAATGAGCAGTACTTC. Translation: CASSLTLGRGGSSYNEQYF.